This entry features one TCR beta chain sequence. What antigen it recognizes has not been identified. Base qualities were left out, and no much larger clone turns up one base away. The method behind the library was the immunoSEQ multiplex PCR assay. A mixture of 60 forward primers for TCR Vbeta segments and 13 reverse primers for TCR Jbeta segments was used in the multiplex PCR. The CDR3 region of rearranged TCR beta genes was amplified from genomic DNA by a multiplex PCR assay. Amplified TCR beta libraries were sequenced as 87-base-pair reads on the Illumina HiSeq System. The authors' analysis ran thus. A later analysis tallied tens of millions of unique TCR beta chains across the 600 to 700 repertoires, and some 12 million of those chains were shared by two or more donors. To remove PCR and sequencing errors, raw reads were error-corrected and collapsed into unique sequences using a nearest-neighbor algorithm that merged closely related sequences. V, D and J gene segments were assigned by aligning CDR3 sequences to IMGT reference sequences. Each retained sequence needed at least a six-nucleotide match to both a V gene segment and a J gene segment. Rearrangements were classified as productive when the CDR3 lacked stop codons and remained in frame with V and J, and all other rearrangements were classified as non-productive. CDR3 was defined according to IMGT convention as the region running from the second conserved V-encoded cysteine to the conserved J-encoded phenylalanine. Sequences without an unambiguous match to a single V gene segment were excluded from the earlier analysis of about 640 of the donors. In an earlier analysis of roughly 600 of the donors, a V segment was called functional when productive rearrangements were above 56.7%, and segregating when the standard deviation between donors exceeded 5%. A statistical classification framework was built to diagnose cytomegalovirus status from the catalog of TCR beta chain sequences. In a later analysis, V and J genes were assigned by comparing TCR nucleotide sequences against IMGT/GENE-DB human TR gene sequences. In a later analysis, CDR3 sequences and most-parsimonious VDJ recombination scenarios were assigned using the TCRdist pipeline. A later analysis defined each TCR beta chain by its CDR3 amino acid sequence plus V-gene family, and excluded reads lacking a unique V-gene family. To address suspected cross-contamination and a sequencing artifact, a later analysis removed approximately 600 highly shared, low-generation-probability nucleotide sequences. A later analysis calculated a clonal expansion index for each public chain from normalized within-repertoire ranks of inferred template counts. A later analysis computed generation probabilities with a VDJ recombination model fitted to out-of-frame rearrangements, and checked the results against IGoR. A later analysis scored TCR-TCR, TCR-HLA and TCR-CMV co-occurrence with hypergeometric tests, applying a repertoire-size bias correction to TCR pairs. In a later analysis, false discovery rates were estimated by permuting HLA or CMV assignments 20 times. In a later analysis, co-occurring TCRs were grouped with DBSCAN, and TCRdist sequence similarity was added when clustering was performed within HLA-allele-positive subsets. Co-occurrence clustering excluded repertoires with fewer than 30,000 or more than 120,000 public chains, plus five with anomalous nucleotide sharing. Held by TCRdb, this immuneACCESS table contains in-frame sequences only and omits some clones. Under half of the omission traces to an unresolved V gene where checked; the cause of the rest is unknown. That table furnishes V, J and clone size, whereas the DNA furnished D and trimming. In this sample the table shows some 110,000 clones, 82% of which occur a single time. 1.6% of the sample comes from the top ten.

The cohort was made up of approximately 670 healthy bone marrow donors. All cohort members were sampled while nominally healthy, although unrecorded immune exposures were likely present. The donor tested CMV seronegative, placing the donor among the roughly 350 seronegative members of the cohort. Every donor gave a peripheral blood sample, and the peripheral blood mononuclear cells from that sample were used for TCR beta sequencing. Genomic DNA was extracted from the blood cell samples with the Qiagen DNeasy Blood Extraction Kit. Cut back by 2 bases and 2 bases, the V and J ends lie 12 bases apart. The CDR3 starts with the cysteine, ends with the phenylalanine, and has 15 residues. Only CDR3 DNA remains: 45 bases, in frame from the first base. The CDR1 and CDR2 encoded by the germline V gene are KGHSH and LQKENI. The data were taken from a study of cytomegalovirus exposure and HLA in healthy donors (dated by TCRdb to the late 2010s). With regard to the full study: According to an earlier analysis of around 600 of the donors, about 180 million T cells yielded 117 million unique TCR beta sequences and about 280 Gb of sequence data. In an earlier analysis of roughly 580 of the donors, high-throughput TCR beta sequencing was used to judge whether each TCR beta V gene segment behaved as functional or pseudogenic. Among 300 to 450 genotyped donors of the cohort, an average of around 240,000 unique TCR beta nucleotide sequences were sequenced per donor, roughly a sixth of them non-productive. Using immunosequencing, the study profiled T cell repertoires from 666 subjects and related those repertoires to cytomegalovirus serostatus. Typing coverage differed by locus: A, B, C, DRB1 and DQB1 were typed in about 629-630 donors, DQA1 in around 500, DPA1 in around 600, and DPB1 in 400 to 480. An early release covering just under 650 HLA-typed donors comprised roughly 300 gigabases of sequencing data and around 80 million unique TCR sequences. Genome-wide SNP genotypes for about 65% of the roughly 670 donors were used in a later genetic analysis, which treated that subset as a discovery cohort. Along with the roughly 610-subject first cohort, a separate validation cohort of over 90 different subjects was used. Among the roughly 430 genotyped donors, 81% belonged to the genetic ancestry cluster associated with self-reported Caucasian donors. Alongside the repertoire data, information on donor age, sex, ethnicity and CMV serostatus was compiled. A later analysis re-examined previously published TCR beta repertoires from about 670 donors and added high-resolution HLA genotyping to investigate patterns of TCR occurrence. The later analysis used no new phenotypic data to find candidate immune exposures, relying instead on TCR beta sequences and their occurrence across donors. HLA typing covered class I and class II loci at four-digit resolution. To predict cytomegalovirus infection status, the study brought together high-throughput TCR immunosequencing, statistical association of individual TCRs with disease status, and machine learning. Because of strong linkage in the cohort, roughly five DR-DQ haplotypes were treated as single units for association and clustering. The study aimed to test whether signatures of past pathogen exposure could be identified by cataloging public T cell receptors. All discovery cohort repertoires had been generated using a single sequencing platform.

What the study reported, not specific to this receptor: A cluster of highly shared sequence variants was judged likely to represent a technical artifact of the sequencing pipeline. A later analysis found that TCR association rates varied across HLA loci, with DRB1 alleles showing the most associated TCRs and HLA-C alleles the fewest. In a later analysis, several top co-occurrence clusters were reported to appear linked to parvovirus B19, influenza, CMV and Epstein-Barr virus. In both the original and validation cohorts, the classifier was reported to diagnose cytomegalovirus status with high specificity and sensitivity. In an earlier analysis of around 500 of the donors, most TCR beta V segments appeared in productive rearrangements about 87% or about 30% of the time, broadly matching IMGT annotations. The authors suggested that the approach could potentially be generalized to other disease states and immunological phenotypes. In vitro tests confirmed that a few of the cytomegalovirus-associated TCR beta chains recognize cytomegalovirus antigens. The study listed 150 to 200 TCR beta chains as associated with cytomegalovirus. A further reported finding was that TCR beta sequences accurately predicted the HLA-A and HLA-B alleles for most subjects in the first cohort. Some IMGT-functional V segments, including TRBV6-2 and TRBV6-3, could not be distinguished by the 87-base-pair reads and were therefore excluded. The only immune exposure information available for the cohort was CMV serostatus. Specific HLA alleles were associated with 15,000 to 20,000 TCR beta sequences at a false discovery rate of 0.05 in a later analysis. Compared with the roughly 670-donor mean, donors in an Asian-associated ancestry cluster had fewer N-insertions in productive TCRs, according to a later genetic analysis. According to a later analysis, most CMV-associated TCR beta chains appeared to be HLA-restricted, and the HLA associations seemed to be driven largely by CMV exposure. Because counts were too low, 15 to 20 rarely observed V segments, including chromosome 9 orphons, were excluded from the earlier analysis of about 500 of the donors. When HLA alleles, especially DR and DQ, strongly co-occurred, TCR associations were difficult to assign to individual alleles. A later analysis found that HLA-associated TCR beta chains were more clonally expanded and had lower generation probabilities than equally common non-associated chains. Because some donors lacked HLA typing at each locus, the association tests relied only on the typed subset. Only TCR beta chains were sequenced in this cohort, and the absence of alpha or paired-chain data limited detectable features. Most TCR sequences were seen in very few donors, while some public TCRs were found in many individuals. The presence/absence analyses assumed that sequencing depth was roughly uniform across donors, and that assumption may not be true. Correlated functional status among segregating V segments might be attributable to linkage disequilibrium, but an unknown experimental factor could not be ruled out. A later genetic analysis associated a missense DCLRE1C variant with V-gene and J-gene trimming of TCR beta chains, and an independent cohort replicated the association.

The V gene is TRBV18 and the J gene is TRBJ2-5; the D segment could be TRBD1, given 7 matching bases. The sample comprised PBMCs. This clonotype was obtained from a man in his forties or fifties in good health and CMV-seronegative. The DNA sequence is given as TGTGCCAGCTCACCAATGCAGGGGGGACAAGAGACCCAGTACTTC. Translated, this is CASSPMQGGQETQYF.